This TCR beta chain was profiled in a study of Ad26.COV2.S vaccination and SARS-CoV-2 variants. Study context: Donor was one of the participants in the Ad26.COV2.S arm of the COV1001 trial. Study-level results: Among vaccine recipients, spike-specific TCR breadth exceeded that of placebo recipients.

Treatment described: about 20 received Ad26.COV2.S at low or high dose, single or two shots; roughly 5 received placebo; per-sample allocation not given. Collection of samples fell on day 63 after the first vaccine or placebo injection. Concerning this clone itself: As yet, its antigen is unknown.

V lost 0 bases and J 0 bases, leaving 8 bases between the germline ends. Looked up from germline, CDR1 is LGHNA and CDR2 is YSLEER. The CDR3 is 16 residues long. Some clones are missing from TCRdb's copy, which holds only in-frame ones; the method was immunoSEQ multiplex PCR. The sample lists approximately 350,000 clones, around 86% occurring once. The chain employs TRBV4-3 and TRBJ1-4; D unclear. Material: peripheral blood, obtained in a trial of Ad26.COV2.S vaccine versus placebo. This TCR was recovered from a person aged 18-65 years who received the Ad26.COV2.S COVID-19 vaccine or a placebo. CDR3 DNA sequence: TGCGCCAGCAGCCAAGATGTGGGGACAACTAATGAAAAACTGTTTTTT. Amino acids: CASSQDVGTTNEKLFF.